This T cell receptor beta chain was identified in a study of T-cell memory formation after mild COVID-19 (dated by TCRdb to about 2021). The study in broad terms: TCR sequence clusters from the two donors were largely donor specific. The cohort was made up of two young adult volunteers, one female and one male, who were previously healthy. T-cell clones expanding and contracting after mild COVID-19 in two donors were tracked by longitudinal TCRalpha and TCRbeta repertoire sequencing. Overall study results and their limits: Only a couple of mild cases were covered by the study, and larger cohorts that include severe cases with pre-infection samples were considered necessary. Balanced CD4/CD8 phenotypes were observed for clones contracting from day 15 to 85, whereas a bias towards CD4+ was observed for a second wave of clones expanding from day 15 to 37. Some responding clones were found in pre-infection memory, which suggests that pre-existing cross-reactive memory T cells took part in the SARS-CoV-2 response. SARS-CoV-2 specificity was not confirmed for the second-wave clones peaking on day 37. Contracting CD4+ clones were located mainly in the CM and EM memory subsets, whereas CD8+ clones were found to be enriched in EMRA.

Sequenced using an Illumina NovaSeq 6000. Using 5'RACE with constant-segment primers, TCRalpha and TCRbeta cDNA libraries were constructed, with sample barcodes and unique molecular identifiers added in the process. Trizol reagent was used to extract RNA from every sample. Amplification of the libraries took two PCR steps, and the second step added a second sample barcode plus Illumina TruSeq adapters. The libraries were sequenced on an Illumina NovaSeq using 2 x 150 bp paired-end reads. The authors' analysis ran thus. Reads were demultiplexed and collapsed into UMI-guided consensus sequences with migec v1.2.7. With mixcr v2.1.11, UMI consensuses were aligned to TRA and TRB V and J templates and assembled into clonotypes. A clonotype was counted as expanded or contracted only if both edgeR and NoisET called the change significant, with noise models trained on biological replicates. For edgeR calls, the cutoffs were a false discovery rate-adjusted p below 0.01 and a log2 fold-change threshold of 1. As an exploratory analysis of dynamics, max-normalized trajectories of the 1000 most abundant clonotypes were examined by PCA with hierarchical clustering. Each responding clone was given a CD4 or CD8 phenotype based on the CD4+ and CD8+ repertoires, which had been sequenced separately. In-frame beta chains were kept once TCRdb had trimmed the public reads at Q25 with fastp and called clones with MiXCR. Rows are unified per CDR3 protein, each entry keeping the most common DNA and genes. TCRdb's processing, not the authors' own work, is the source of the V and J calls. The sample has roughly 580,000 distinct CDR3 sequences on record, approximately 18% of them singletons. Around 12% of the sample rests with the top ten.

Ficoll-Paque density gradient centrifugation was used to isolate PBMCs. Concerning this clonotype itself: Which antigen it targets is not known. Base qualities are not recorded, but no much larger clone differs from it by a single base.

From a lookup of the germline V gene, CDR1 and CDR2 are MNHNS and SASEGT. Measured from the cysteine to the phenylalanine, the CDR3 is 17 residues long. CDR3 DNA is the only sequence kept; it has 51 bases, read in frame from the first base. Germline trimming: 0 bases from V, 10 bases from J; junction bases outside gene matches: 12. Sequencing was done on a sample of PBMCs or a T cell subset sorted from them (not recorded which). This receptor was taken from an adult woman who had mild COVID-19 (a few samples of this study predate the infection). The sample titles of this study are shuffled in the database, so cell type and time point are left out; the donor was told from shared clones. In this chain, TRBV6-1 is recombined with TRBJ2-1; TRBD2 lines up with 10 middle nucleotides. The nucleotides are TGTGCCAGCAGTGAAGCTGTAGGAGCGGGGGGGCGAAAGGAGCAGTTCTTC. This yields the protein CASSEAVGAGGRKEQFF.